Presented here are 28 T cell receptor beta chains from one specimen sequenced in a study of shared clonotypes between healthy human individuals. Here immunoSEQ multiplex PCR was the method, and the copy in TCRdb shows in-frame clones only, minus some. The sample holds fewer than 500,000 clones, almost 80% seen once. Sequencing was done on a sample of PBMCs. These receptors all stem from a woman aged 40 to 55 in good health. Some clones in this sample may be carry-over from other donors' samples.

The chain employs TRBV2 and TRBJ1-1; possible D gene TRBD1, 6 bases. This CDR3 is 15 amino acids long. In germline, CDR1 is SNHLY, CDR2 FYNNEI. V lost 5 bases to trimming and J lost 4 bases, with 17 bases between them. The CDR3 DNA follows: TGTGCCAGCAGTCCTGGGACCGGGGGCCCCACTGAAGCTTTCTTT. Amino acid sequence: CASSPGTGGPTEAFF.

CDR3 nucleotides: TGTGCCAGCAGCCGACTAGCGGGAGTACGAGACGAGCAGTACTTC. This gives the protein CASSRLAGVRDEQYF. The V call is TRBV2, the J call TRBJ2-7; 12 positions match TRBD2. V was pared by 6 bases and J by 5 bases, with 8 bases of the junction left unmatched. CDR1 SNHLY and CDR2 FYNNEI come from the germline V gene. The length of the CDR3 is 15 residues.

The genes are TRBV27 and TRBJ2-7; 14 nucleotides match TRBD2. The J segment lost 2 bases and the V segment lost 5 bases, leaving 8 bases of the junction unmatched. The germline CDR1 and CDR2 sequences are MNHEY and SMNVEV (reference sequence). This CDR3 is 17 amino acids long. The CDR3 region has the DNA TGTGCCAGCAGTGTCCGACTAGCGGGAGGGCTTACCTACGAGCAGTACTTC. Translation: CASSVRLAGGLTYEQYF.

The rearrangement uses TRBV9 and TRBJ1-5; TRBD1 agrees at 7 bases. The CDR3 sequence is 14 residues long. The trim removed 4 bases at V and 1 base at J, leaving 2 bases unmatched. Germline loops: CDR1 SGDLS, CDR2 YYNGEE. The CDR3 loop reads CASSPGGSNQPQHF. In DNA form, the CDR3 reads TGTGCCAGCAGCCCAGGGGGGAGCAATCAGCCCCAGCATTTT.

This clone was seen only a few times. The sample carries other DNA sequences with the same CDR3. The chain is built from TRBV28 and TRBJ1-4; TRBD1 matches 7 bases. Germline V gene sequence: CDR1 MDHEN, CDR2 SYDVKM. The length of the CDR3 is 16 residues. Trimming took 3 bases from V and 2 from J; bases not matched to a gene: 6. The CDR3 protein is CASSLLQGPTNEKLFF. CDR3 nucleotide sequence: TGTGCCAGCAGTTTGTTACAGGGGCCTACTAATGAAAAACTGTTTTTT.

This clone was picked up a small number of times. The chain has TRBV5-1 and TRBJ1-1, with 9 bases aligning to TRBD1. The V gene's germline CDR1 is SGHRS and CDR2 YFSETQ. The CDR3 is 14 amino acids. Trimming took 4 bases from V and 6 from J; bases not matched to a gene: 7. The CDR3 DNA follows: TGCGCCAGCAGCCCGAGGACAGGGGATGCTGAAGCTTTCTTT. Translated: CASSPRTGDAEAFF.

The CDR3 is CASSLTSEDTDTQYF. The CDR3, as DNA: TGTGCCAGCAGCTTGACTAGCGAGGACACAGATACGCAGTATTTT. The rearrangement joins TRBV11-2 to TRBJ2-3, with 8 bases lining up with TRBD2. The CDR3 runs 15 residues. Germline V gives CDR1 SGHAT, CDR2 FQNNGV. Trimming cost V 3 bases and J 2 bases; bases outside gene matches: 4.

J is TRBJ2-1 and V is TRBV6-5; TRBD2 matches at 8 bases. From germline, CDR1 is MNHEY and CDR2 SVGAGI. Trimming removed 8 bases from V and 8 bases from J; junction bases left unmatched: 14. This CDR3 spans 15 amino acids. The CDR3 region is CASQRRASGFYEQFF. CDR3 coding DNA: TGTGCCAGCCAAAGGAGGGCTAGCGGGTTCTATGAGCAGTTCTTC.

The CDR3 reads CASSLEGGGRPQHF. The CDR3 nucleotides are TGTGCCAGCAGCTTAGAAGGGGGGGGACGGCCCCAGCATTTT. The rearrangement links TRBV7-2 to TRBJ1-5; D is perhaps TRBD1 (6 bases). This CDR3 has 14 amino acids. V gave up 1 base and J gave up 9 bases, with 13 bases separating them. The germline V gene encodes CDR1 SGHTA and CDR2 FQGNSA.

This clone has a single count. The rearrangement links TRBV27 to TRBJ2-2, with a tentative D call TRBD2 (5 bases). Trimming removed 7 bases at V and 1 base at J, with 13 bases between. The CDR3 contains 15 residues. CDR1 and CDR2 from the germline V gene are MNHEY and SMNVEV (reference sequence). The CDR3 DNA reads as TGTGCCAGCACCCCGGAGGCGGTGAACACCGGGGAGCTGTTTTTT. Translating gives CASTPEAVNTGELFF.

Comments on this clone: At the DNA level, this CDR3 is encoded by other sequences in the same sample as well. V and J are TRBV20-1 and TRBJ2-5, with no clear D. V lost 7 bases and J lost 1, with 7 bases in between. The CDR3 covers 11 residues. CDR1 DFQATT and CDR2 SNEGSKA come from the germline V gene (reference sequence). The CDR3 DNA follows: TGCAGTGGTCAGACCCAAGAGACCCAGTACTTC. This encodes CSGQTQETQYF.

The J gene is TRBJ2-3, the V gene TRBV1; the DNA was not compared with TRBD2, the D call given in the table. TRBV1 is tagged as a pseudogene. This CDR3 has 18 residues. The CDR3 nucleotides are TGCACCACCATGGGACTAGCGGGACGATTTGGGTACACAGATACGCAGTATTTT. Its protein is CTTMGLAGRFGYTDTQYF.

This chain links TRBV7-8 with TRBJ2-7, with TRBD2 matching 10 bases. The V gene end was trimmed by 4 bases and the J gene end by 6 bases; junction bases not matched to a gene: 6. Germline V gives CDR1 SGHVS, CDR2 FQNEAQ. The length of the CDR3 is 14 residues. The CDR3 sequence: CASSSYLAGVEQYF. The CDR3 DNA sequence: TGTGCCAGCAGCTCGTATCTAGCGGGAGTCGAGCAGTACTTC.

Comments on this clone: A far larger clone is one nucleotide away, so this likely arose from a read error. The rearrangement links TRBV7-3 to TRBJ1-1; tentatively, D is TRBD1 (6 bases). CDR3 length: 13 amino acids. V lost 5 bases to trimming and J lost 8 bases, with 15 bases between them. Germline values: CDR1 SGHTA, CDR2 FQGTGA. CDR3 in amino acids: CASSTLRGGEAFF. CDR3 DNA sequence: TGTGCCAGCAGCACTCTCAGGGGCGGAGAAGCTTTCTTT.

This sequence joins TRBV11-2 and TRBJ2-5; D is uncertain. V was clipped by 2 bases and J by 6 bases, with 13 bases between them. The CDR3 runs to 14 residues. The germline CDR1 and CDR2 sequences are SGHAT and FQNNGV. The CDR3 region is CASSLIQAAQTQYF. The CDR3 DNA follows: TGTGCCAGCAGCTTAATCCAGGCGGCGCAGACCCAGTACTTC. The whole variable domain, remainder taken from reference TRBV11-2 and TRBJ2-5, is EAGVAQSPRYKIIEKRQSVAFWCNPISGHATLYWYQQILGQGPKLLIQFQNNGVVDDSQLPKDRFSAERLKGVDSTLKIQPAKLEDSAVYLCASSLIQAAQTQYFGPGTRLLVL.

The chain joins TRBV5-8 to TRBJ1-3; D unresolved. This CDR3 region has 16 residues. Deletions cut 1 base from V and 3 bases from J, with 14 bases between. Germline V gene data show CDR1 as SGHTS and CDR2 as YDEGEE. The CDR3 loop reads CASSLILLLGGNTIYF. The CDR3, as DNA: TGTGCCAGCAGCTTGATCTTGCTTTTGGGTGGAAACACCATATATTTT.

Comment on this clone: A much larger clone lies one base from this, so it may be a read error. V usage is TRBV29-1 and J usage is TRBJ1-2; D gene ambiguous. The ends were cut back, 0 bases at V and 8 bases at J, with 13 bases in the middle. This CDR3 spans 13 amino acids. Germline V CDR1 and CDR2: SQVTM, ANQGSEA. CDR3 region: CSVEDPGVDGYTF. CDR3 sequence (DNA): TGCAGCGTTGAAGATCCCGGGGTCGACGGCTACACCTTC.

V gene TRBV28 combines with J gene TRBJ2-1, with 7 positions matching TRBD2. The CDR3 runs to 15 residues. Germline values: CDR1 MDHEN, CDR2 SYDVKM. The V and J ends lost 5 bases and 7 bases, in that order; junction bases with no gene match: 11. The CDR3 loop is CASSRTGTIRNEQFF. The CDR3 nucleotides read TGTGCCAGCAGTCGCACCGGGACTATAAGGAATGAGCAGTTCTTC.

The gene calls are TRBV6-1 and TRBJ2-5, with D possibly being TRBD1 (6 bases). Trimming removed 8 bases from V and 5 bases from J, with 21 bases in between. This CDR3 is built from 15 residues. Germline V gene data show CDR1 as MNHNS and CDR2 as SASEGT. CDR3 DNA sequence: TGTGCCAGCGGTATCTCGGGACAATCACAGGAGACCCAGTACTTC. Translating it yields CASGISGQSQETQYF.

This clone was counted only a few times. The J gene is TRBJ2-7, the V gene TRBV7-2; the match to TRBD1 covers 9 bases. Unmatched junction bases numbered 8, after V lost 1 base and J lost 4 bases. Germline CDR1 SGHTA, CDR2 FQGNSA. This CDR3 spans 16 amino acids. Here the CDR3 DNA reads TGTGCCAGCAGCTTAGGTGTACAGGGGGCGGGATACGAGCAGTACTTC. It is translated as CASSLGVQGAGYEQYF. Together with reference TRBV7-2 and TRBJ2-7, the CDR3 gives the full variable domain: GAGVSQSPSNKVTEKGKDVELRCDPISGHTALYWYRQSLGQGLEFLIYFQGNSAPDKSGLPSDRFSAERTGGSVSTLTIQRTQQEDSAVYLCASSLGVQGAGYEQYFGPGTRLTVT.

The gene calls are TRBV5-4 and TRBJ2-3; 10 nucleotides agree with TRBD1. Per the germline V gene, CDR1 is SGHNT and CDR2 is YYREEE (reference sequence). The trim removed 4 bases at V and 6 bases at J, leaving 8 bases unmatched. CDR3 length equals 15 residues. CDR3 in DNA: TGTGCCAGCAGCCCGGACAGGGGGACCTATGATACGCAGTATTTT. The encoded protein is CASSPDRGTYDTQYF.

This clone is a singleton in its sample. J is TRBJ2-7 and V is TRBV6-1; D call uncertain. The CDR3 is made up of 15 amino acids. V was cut by 2 bases and J by 0 bases, with 11 bases left in between. Germline CDR1 is MNHNS and CDR2 is SASEGT. The CDR3 protein is CASSEIVSRSYEQYF. The DNA of the CDR3 is TGTGCCAGCAGTGAAATAGTGAGCCGCTCCTACGAGCAGTACTTC.

This chain connects TRBV25-1 to TRBJ2-1, with 12 positions matching TRBD2. The germline V gene encodes CDR1 MGHDK and CDR2 SYGVNS. The trim removed 3 bases at V and 8 bases at J, leaving 8 bases unmatched. This CDR3 is 16 amino acids long. CDR3 coding DNA: TGTGCCAGCAGTGACTTGGGACTAGCGGGTGTGGATGAGCAGTTCTTC. This gives the protein CASSDLGLAGVDEQFF.

This clone was seen just once. CDR3 in DNA: TGTGCCAGCAGCACGTCCTTGTCCTTCGGGGAGCTGTTTTTT. Its protein is CASSTSLSFGELFF. This chain joins TRBV11-3 and TRBJ2-2; D not resolved. Germline CDR1 reads SGHNT; CDR2 reads YENEEA. The CDR3 covers 14 residues. The ends were cut back, 5 bases at V and 7 bases at J, with 14 bases in the middle.

This CDR3 reads CASSPWTGGASGNTIYF. Here the CDR3 DNA reads TGTGCCAGCTCACCCTGGACAGGGGGTGCCTCTGGAAACACCATATATTTT. V gene TRBV18 combines with J gene TRBJ1-3; 10 bases are shared with TRBD1. The CDR3 sequence is 17 residues long. CDR1 and CDR2 from the germline V gene are KGHSH and LQKENI. Trimming at V came to 3 bases and at J to 0 bases, leaving 5 bases not matched to a gene. Full variable domain (outside the CDR3, taken from reference TRBV18 and TRBJ1-3): NAGVMQNPRHLVRRRGQEARLRCSPMKGHSHVYWYRQLPEEGLKFMVYLQKENIIDESGMPKERFSAEFPKEGPSILRIQQVVRGDSAAYFCASSPWTGGASGNTIYFGEGSWLTVV.

This chain links TRBV4-3 with TRBJ2-2, with D unclear. Germline V CDR1 and CDR2: LGHNA, YSLEER. The CDR3 extends over 14 amino acids. Trimming left V 4 bases short and J 2 bases short, with 8 bases between. CDR3 bases: TGCGCCAGCAGCCCCAGGATAAACACCGGGGAGCTGTTTTTT. It is translated as CASSPRINTGELFF.

The V call is TRBV6-1, the J call TRBJ1-3, with unresolved D. V lost 5 bases, J lost 0 bases, and 11 bases lay in between. This CDR3 has 15 residues. In germline, CDR1 is MNHNS, CDR2 SASEGT. CDR3 nucleotide sequence: TGTGCCAGCAGTCTAGGAGGATACTCTGGAAACACCATATATTTT. Translation: CASSLGGYSGNTIYF.

The V and J genes are TRBV2 and TRBJ2-7, with D tentatively TRBD1 (6 bases). Germline-derived CDR1 and CDR2 are SNHLY and FYNNEI. CDR3 length: 17 amino acids. The V and J ends lost 0 bases and 2 bases respectively, with 17 bases between them. CDR3 sequence reads: CASSEARPYGQPYEQYF. CDR3 nucleotide sequence: TGTGCCAGCAGTGAAGCACGACCTTACGGACAGCCCTACGAGCAGTACTTC.